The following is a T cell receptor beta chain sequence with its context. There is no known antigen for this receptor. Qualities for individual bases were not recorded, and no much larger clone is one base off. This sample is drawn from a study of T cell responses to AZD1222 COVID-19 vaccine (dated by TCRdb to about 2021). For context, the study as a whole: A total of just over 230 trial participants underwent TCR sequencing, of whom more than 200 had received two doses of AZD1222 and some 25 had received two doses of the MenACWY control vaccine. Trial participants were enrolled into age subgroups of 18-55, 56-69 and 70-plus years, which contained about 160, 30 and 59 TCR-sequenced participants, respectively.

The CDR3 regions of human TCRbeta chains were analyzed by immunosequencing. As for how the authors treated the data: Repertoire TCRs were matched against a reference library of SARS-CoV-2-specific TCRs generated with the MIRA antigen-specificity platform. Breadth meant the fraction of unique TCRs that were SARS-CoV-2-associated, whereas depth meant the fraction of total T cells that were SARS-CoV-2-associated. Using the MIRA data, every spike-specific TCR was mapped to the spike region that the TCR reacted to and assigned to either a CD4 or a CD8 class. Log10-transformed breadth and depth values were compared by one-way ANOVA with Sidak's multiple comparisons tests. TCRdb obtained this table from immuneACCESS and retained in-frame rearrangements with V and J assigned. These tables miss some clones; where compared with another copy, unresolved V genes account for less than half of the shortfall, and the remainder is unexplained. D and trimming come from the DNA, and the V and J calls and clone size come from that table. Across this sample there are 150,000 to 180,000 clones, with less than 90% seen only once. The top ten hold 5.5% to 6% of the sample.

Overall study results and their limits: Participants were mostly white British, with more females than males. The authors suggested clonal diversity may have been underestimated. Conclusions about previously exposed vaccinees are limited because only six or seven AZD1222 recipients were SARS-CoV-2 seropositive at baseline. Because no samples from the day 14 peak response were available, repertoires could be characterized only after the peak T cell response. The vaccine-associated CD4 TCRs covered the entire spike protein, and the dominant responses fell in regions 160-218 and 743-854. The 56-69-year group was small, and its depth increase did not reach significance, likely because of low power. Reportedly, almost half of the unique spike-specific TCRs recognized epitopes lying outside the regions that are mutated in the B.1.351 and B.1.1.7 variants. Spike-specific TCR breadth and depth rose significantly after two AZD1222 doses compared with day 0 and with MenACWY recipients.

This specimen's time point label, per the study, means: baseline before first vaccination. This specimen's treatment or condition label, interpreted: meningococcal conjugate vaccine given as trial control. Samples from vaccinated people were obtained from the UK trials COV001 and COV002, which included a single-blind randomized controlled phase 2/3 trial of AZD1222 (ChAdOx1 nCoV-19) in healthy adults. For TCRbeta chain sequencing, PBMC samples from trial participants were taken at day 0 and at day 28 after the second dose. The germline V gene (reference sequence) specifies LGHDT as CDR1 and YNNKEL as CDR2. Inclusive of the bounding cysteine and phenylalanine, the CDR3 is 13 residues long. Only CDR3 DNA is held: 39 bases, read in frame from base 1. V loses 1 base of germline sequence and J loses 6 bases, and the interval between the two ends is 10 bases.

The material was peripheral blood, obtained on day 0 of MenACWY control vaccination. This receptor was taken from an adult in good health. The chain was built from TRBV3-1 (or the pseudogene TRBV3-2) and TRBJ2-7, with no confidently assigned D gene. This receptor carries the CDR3 CASSQAGPGEQYF. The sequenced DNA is TGTGCCAGCAGCCAAGCGGGCCCAGGCGAGCAGTACTTC.